Here is one TCR beta chain with its context. Different DNA sequences within this sample yield the same CDR3. These data belong to a study of blood T cell repertoires in COVID-19. Enrollment of patients from Seattle took place during active infection, with longitudinal follow-up. The CDR3 totals 14 residues. Trimming took off 0 bases at V and 8 bases at J, with 13 bases between the two ends. Germline CDR1 and CDR2: GTSNPN and SVGIG (reference sequence). Using immunoSEQ multiplex PCR, the repertoire was profiled, and TCRdb retains in-frame clones only, with some absent. The repertoire holds some 130,000 clones, with roughly 90% as singletons.

This receptor was taken from a man aged 55 to 70 with COVID-19, enrolled during active disease. The chain joins TRBV30 to TRBJ1-4; D possibly corresponds to TRBD1 (6 bases). The specimen was peripheral blood. CDR3 region: CAWSVRGAGEKLFF. CDR3 nucleotides: TGTGCCTGGAGTGTACGGGGGGCGGGCGAAAAACTGTTTTTT.